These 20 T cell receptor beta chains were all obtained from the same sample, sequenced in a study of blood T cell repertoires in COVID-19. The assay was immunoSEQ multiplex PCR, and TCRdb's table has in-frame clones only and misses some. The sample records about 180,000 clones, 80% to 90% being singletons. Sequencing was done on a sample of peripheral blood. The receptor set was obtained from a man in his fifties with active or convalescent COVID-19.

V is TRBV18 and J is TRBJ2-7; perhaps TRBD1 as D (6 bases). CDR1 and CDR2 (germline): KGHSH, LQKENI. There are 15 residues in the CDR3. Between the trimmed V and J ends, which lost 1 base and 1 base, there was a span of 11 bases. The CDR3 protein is CASSPRAGESYEQYF. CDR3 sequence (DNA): TGTGCCAGCTCACCACGGGCAGGGGAGTCCTACGAGCAGTACTTC. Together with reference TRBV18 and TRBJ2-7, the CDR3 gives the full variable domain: NAGVMQNPRHLVRRRGQEARLRCSPMKGHSHVYWYRQLPEEGLKFMVYLQKENIIDESGMPKERFSAEFPKEGPSILRIQQVVRGDSAAYFCASSPRAGESYEQYFGPGTRLTVT.

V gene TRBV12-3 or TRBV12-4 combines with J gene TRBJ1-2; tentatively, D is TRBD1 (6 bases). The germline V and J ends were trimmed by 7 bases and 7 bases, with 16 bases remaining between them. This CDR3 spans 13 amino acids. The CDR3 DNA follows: TGTGCCAGCATCCTCAGGGGTTCCGGTGGCTACACCTTC. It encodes CASILRGSGGYTF.

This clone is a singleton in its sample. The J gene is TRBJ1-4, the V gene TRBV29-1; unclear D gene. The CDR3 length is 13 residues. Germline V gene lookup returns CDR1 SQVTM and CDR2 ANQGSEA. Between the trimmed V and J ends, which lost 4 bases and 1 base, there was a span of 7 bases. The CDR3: CSVARGTNEKLFF. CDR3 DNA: TGCAGCGTTGCTCGGGGAACTAATGAAAAACTGTTTTTT.

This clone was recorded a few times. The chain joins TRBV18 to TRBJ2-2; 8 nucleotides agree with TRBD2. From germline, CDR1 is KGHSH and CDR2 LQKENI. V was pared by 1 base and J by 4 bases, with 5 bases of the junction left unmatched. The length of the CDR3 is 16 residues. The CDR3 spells CASSPRGLEGTGELFF. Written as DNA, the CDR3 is TGTGCCAGCTCACCACGGGGACTAGAAGGCACCGGGGAGCTGTTTTTT.

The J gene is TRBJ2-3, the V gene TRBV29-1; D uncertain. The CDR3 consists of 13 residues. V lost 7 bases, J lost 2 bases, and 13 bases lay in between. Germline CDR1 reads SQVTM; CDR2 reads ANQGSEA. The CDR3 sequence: CSAARFVTDTQYF. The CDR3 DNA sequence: TGCAGCGCCGCGAGGTTTGTCACAGATACGCAGTATTTT.

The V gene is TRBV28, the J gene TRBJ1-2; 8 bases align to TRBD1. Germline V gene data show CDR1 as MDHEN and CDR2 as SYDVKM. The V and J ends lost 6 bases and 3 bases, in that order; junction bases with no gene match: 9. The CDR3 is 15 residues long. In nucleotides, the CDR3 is TGTGCCAGCAGGGTAACGACAGGGGAATACTATGGCTACACCTTC. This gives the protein CASRVTTGEYYGYTF.

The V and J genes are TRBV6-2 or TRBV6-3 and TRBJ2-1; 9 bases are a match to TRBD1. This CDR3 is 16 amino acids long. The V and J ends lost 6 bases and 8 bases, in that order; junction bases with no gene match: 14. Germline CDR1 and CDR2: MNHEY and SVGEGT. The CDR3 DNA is TGTGCCAGCAGCAACCCAACGGGACAGGGAATCGATGAGCAGTTCTTC. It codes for CASSNPTGQGIDEQFF.

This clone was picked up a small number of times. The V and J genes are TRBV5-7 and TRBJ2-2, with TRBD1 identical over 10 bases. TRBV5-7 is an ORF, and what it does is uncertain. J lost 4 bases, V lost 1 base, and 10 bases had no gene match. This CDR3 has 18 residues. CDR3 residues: CASSLPPPGTGATGELFF. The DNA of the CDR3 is TGTGCCAGCAGCTTGCCCCCTCCCGGGACAGGGGCCACCGGGGAGCTGTTTTTT.

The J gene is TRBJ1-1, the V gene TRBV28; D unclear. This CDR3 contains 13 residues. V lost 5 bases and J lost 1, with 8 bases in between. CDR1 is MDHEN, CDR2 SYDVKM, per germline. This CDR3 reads CASSARENTEAFF. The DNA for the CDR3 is TGTGCCAGCAGTGCCCGGGAGAACACTGAAGCTTTCTTT.

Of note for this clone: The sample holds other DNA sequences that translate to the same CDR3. Written as DNA, the CDR3 is TGTGCCAGCAGTCTTCTGGGGGGCAATGAGCAGTTCTTC. Translated: CASSLLGGNEQFF. The chain uses TRBV27 and TRBJ2-1; D is perhaps TRBD2 (6 bases). Trimming shortened V by 5 bases and J by 6 bases, and 11 bases separated the two germline ends. From germline, CDR1 is MNHEY and CDR2 SMNVEV (reference sequence). The CDR3 totals 13 residues.

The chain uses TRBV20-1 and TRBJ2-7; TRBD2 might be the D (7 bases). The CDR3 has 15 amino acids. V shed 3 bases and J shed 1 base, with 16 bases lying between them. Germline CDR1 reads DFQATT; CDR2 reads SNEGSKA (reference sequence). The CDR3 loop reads CSASSAGASSYEQYF. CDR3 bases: TGCAGTGCTAGTTCCGCGGGGGCCTCATCCTACGAGCAGTACTTC.

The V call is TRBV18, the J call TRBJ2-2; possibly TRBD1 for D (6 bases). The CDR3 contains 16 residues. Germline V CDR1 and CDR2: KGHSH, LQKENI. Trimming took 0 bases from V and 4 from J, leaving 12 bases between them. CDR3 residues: CASSPPQGTGTGELFF. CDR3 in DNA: TGTGCCAGCTCACCACCGCAGGGGACCGGCACCGGGGAGCTGTTTTTT.

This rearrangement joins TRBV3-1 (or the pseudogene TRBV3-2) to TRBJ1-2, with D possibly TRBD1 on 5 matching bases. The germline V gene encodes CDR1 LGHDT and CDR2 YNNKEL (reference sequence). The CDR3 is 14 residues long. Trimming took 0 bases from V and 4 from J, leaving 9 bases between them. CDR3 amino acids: CASSQEVTAYGYTF. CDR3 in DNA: TGTGCCAGCAGCCAAGAAGTGACAGCCTATGGCTACACCTTC.

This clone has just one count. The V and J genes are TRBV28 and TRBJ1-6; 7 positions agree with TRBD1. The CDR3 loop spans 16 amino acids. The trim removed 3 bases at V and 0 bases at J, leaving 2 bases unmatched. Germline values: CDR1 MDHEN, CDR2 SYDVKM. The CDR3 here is CASSFEGASYNSPLHF. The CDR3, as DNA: TGTGCCAGCAGTTTTGAGGGGGCCTCCTATAATTCACCCCTCCACTTT.

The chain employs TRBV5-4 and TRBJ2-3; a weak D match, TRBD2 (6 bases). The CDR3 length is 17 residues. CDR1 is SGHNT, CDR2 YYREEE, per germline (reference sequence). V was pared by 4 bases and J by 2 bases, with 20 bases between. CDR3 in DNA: TGTGCCAGCAGCGCACGACTTTCGCGGGGCACCACAGATACGCAGTATTTT. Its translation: CASSARLSRGTTDTQYF. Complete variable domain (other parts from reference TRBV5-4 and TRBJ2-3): ETGVTQSPTHLIKTRGQQVTLRCSSQSGHNTVSWYQQALGQGPQFIFQYYREEENGRGNFPPRFSGLQFPNYSSELNVNALELDDSALYLCASSARLSRGTTDTQYFGPGTRLTVL.

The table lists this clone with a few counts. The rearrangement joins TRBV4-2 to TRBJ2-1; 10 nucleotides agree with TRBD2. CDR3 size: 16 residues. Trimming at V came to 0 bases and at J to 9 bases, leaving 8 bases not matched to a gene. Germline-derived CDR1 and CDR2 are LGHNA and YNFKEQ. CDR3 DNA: TGTGCCAGCAGCCAAGAGGTCGCTAGCGGGAGAGGTGAGCAGTTCTTC. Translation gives CASSQEVASGRGEQFF.

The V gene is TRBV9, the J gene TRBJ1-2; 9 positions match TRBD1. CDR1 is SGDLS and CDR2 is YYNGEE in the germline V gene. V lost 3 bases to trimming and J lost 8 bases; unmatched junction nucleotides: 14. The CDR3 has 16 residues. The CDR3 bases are TGTGCCAGCAGCGAGGGGGGACAGGGAGCGGCGTACGGCTACACCTTC. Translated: CASSEGGQGAAYGYTF.

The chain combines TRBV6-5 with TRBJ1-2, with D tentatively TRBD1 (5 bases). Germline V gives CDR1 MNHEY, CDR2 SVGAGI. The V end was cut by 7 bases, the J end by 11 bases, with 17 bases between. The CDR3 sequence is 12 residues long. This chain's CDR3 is CASTLSGGHYTF. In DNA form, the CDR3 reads TGTGCCAGCACCTTGAGCGGGGGTCATTACACCTTC.

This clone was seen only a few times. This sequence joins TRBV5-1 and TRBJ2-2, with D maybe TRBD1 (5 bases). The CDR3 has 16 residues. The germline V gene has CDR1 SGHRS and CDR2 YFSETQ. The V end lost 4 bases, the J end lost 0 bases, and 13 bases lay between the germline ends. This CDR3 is CASSPDLTANTGELFF. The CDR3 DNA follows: TGCGCCAGCAGCCCGGACCTGACAGCGAACACCGGGGAGCTGTTTTTT.

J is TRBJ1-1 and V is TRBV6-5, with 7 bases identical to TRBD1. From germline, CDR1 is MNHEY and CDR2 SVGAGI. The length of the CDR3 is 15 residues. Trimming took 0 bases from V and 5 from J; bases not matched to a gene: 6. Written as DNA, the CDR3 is TGTGCCAGCAGTTACTCGGGCAGGGGGAATACTGAAGCTTTCTTT. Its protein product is CASSYSGRGNTEAFF.